Included here is one TCR beta chain sequence, with context. The assay was immunoSEQ multiplex PCR, and TCRdb's table has in-frame clones only and misses some. The sample holds about 22,000 clones; 80% are singletons and the top ten take 35% to 45%. The time point was: baseline pretreatment blood. Described treatment: 15 Gy SBRT to primary tumor, nephrectomy 4 weeks later. Radiation-treated patients gave blood at baseline, week 2 and week 4. The tumor was a clear cell renal cell carcinoma. The V gene's germline CDR1 is MNHNY and CDR2 SVGAGI (reference sequence). V gave up 8 bases and J gave up 0 bases, with 10 bases separating them. The CDR3 spans 13 residues. These data originate in a study of radiation and T cells in renal cell carcinoma. Study information: Nephrectomy followed 15 Gy stereotactic body radiation by 4 weeks.

This chain connects TRBV6-6 to TRBJ1-1; D unclear. This specimen was blood, taken from a patient whose treatment included radiotherapy and nephrectomy. The origin of this receptor is a man aged 55-75 years with renal cell carcinoma. In nucleotides, the CDR3 is TGTGCCAGCTCAGCATACCTGAACACTGAAGCTTTCTTT. This gives the protein CASSAYLNTEAFF.